Listed here are 23 T cell receptor beta chains from one sample, sequenced in a study of CD8 T cells in Susac syndrome. RNA totalling roughly 0.45 to 1 ug underwent reverse transcription with random hexamers. Each CDR3 protein is one row after TCRdb ran MiXCR on the immunoSEQ multiplex PCR reads. Among about 150,000 distinct CDR3 sequences listed, 95% to 96% were seen once. Sequencing was performed on CD4+ T cells from PBMCs. Every receptor here comes from a human donor with Susac syndrome.

This rearrangement joins TRBV5-6 to TRBJ2-1; possible D gene TRBD2, 6 bases. CDR3 length: 12 residues. V was clipped by 5 bases and J by 8 bases, with 11 bases between them. The germline V gene encodes CDR1 SGHDT and CDR2 YYEEEE. CDR3 sequence (DNA): TGTGCCAGCAGTATGGGAGGATATGAGCAGTTCTTC. Residues: CASSMGGYEQFF.

The genes are TRBV5-1 and TRBJ2-5, with D perhaps given as TRBD1 or TRBD2 (5 bases each). V lost 0 bases and J 5 bases, leaving 11 bases between the germline ends. CDR3 length: 14 residues. CDR1 SGHRS and CDR2 YFSETQ come from the germline V gene. CDR3 sequence reads: CASSLDGGLETQYF. The DNA for the CDR3 is TGCGCCAGCAGCTTGGATGGGGGATTGGAGACCCAGTACTTC.

V is TRBV7-2 and J is TRBJ1-2, with D unresolved. CDR1 is SGHTA, CDR2 FQGNSA, per germline. V lost 0 bases, J lost 8 bases, and 16 bases lay in between. This CDR3 comprises 15 residues. The CDR3 DNA reads as TGTGCCAGCAGCTTAGCCCAGACGGAGGTCTACGGCTACACCTTC. Translating gives CASSLAQTEVYGYTF.

The chain combines TRBV29-1 with TRBJ1-1; maybe TRBD1 (5 bases). Trimming pared 5 bases from V and 1 base from J, leaving 11 bases between. The CDR3 has 13 residues. CDR1 SQVTM and CDR2 ANQGSEA come from the germline V gene. CDR3 sequence (DNA): TGCAGCGTTTCGGGACTGAGGAACACTGAAGCTTTCTTT. This encodes CSVSGLRNTEAFF.

CDR3 loop: CSARDSRGRGSYEQYF. Here the CDR3 DNA reads TGCAGTGCTAGAGATTCCAGGGGGAGAGGCTCCTACGAGCAGTACTTC. This chain links TRBV20-1 with TRBJ2-7, with 7 positions matching TRBD1. Trimming at V came to 0 bases and at J to 0 bases, leaving 8 bases not matched to a gene. The CDR3 covers 16 residues. Germline CDR1 reads DFQATT; CDR2 reads SNEGSKA (reference sequence).

This chain connects TRBV5-1 to TRBJ2-5, with 10 positions matching TRBD1. This CDR3 is built from 16 residues. Germline CDR1 reads SGHRS; CDR2 reads YFSETQ. Trimming cost V 4 bases and J 0 bases; bases outside gene matches: 6. Here the CDR3 reads CASSQGQGTYQETQYF. In nucleotides, the CDR3 is TGCGCCAGCAGCCAGGGACAGGGGACGTACCAAGAGACCCAGTACTTC.

The chain uses TRBV7-2 and TRBJ2-5, with a weak D call TRBD2 (6 bases). Trimming shortened V by 5 bases and J by 5 bases, and 21 bases separated the two germline ends. The length of the CDR3 is 16 residues. Germline CDR1 SGHTA, CDR2 FQGNSA. The CDR3 sequence: CASSVNRDPRGETQYF. CDR3 DNA: TGTGCCAGCAGCGTAAACCGGGACCCACGGGGGGAGACCCAGTACTTC.

The chain uses TRBV4-3 and TRBJ2-4; tentatively, D is TRBD1 or TRBD2 (5 bases each). The CDR3 contains 16 residues. V lost 4 bases and J lost 0, with 13 bases in between. Looked up from germline, CDR1 is LGHNA and CDR2 is YSLEER. The CDR3 protein is CASSPGPGEAKNIQYF. CDR3 nucleotides: TGCGCCAGCAGCCCGGGGCCTGGGGAAGCCAAAAACATTCAGTACTTC.

J is TRBJ2-7 and V is TRBV7-9; 9 bases align to TRBD1. The CDR3 loop spans 15 amino acids. Germline CDR1 SEHNR, CDR2 FQNEAQ (reference sequence). J lost 5 bases, V lost 5 bases, and 10 bases had no gene match. CDR3 amino acids: CASSQTGTGLNEQYF. The DNA for the CDR3 is TGTGCCAGCAGCCAGACCGGGACAGGGCTAAACGAGCAGTACTTC.

The chain uses TRBV15 and TRBJ2-7; 8 nucleotides align to TRBD2. The CDR3 covers 17 residues. J gave up 6 bases and V 2 bases, and 15 bases lay outside the gene matches. The germline gives CDR1 LNHNV, CDR2 YYDKDF (reference sequence). The CDR3 reads CATSRRAGGLSPREQYF. Written as DNA, the CDR3 is TGTGCCACCAGCAGAAGGGCGGGGGGCCTTAGCCCTCGCGAGCAGTACTTC.

The V call is TRBV6-2 or TRBV6-3, the J call TRBJ2-3, with TRBD1 identical over 8 bases. The germline V gene encodes CDR1 MNHEY and CDR2 SVGEGT. Trimming at V came to 6 bases and at J to 7 bases, leaving 3 bases not matched to a gene. This CDR3 has 12 residues. CDR3 residues: CASSDRGHTQYF. In nucleotides, the CDR3 is TGTGCCAGCAGCGACAGGGGTCATACGCAGTATTTT.

The rearrangement uses TRBV14 and TRBJ2-1; 8 bases map to TRBD2. V shed 0 bases, J shed 8 bases, and the junction held 6 bases outside the gene matches. The length of the CDR3 is 15 residues. The germline CDR1 and CDR2 sequences are SGHDN and FVKESK. The CDR3 spells CASSQDAGGWDEQFF. In DNA, the CDR3 is TGTGCCAGCAGCCAAGATGCGGGGGGCTGGGATGAGCAGTTCTTC. The full variable domain, its missing parts supplied by reference TRBV14 and TRBJ2-1, is EAGVTQFPSHSVIEKGQTVTLRCDPISGHDNLYWYRRVMGKEIKFLLHFVKESKQDESGMPNNRFLAERTGGTYSTLKVQPAELEDSGVYFCASSQDAGGWDEQFFGPGTRLTVL.

This sequence joins TRBV4-2 and TRBJ1-1, with D possibly being TRBD1 (5 bases). The CDR3 is 14 residues long. Germline CDR1 and CDR2: LGHNA and YNFKEQ. The V gene lost 0 bases and the J gene lost 6 bases, with 11 bases spanning the gap. The DNA for the CDR3 is TGTGCCAGCAGCCAAGATTCAGGGAGCCCTGAAGCTTTCTTT. It codes for CASSQDSGSPEAFF.

The V and J genes are TRBV15 and TRBJ1-5, with unresolved D. This CDR3 region has 14 residues. From germline, CDR1 is LNHNV and CDR2 YYDKDF (reference sequence). V lost 5 bases, J lost 0 bases, and 8 bases lay in between. The CDR3 DNA follows: TGTGCCACCAGCCGGGAGTATAGCAATCAGCCCCAGCATTTT. Its protein is CATSREYSNQPQHF.

Only one count was recorded for this clonotype. The rearrangement joins TRBV14 to TRBJ1-2; D might be TRBD1 (6 bases). The CDR3 consists of 16 residues. V lost 0 bases, J lost 2 bases, and 13 bases lay in between. The germline V gene has CDR1 SGHDN and CDR2 FVKESK. The CDR3 spells CASSQDIARGNYGYTF. CDR3 nucleotide sequence: TGTGCCAGCAGCCAAGATATTGCCAGGGGAAACTATGGCTACACCTTC.

This clonotype was recorded only once. This chain uses TRBV2 with TRBJ2-1; no firm D call. V lost 3 bases to trimming and J lost 3 bases, with 9 bases between them. This CDR3 has 14 amino acids. The germline CDR1 and CDR2 sequences are SNHLY and FYNNEI. In DNA form, the CDR3 reads TGTGCCAGCAGTGAGGAGACATTCTACAATGAGCAGTTCTTC. Its translation is CASSEETFYNEQFF.

V usage is TRBV6-1 and J usage is TRBJ1-5, with 9 bases lining up with TRBD1. V dropped 4 bases and J dropped 1; count of bases not matched to a gene: 5. Germline V gene sequence: CDR1 MNHNS, CDR2 SASEGT. The CDR3 contains 16 residues. CDR3 nucleotide sequence: TGTGCCAGCAGTGGACAGGGGGAGCGGAGCAATCAGCCCCAGCATTTT. It is translated as CASSGQGERSNQPQHF.

The chain is built from TRBV29-1 and TRBJ1-4; TRBD1 matches 8 bases. The CDR3 is 15 residues long. The germline V gene has CDR1 SQVTM and CDR2 ANQGSEA. V dropped 6 bases and J dropped 0; count of bases not matched to a gene: 6. DNA for the CDR3: TGCAGCGTCAACCAGGGGGCCGCAACTAATGAAAAACTGTTTTTT. This sequence encodes CSVNQGAATNEKLFF.

The V and J genes are TRBV28 and TRBJ1-1; 7 bases line up with TRBD1. Trimming cost V 7 bases and J 1 base; bases outside gene matches: 3. The CDR3 has 13 residues. Germline-derived CDR1 and CDR2 are MDHEN and SYDVKM. For the CDR3, the DNA is TGTGCCAGCAACAGGGGCACGAACACTGAAGCTTTCTTT. Encoded protein: CASNRGTNTEAFF.

This chain uses TRBV20-1 with TRBJ1-1; 7 bases match TRBD1. V dropped 6 bases and J dropped 11; count of bases not matched to a gene: 9. CDR1 and CDR2 from the germline V gene are DFQATT and SNEGSKA (reference sequence). This CDR3 has 11 amino acids. CDR3 nucleotides: TGCAGTGCCACAGGGGCTTCGGGGGCTTTCTTT. As protein: CSATGASGAFF.

This clonotype appeared once. The chain is built from TRBV29-1 and TRBJ2-5; D may match TRBD1 or TRBD2 (7 bases each). Germline V gene lookup returns CDR1 SQVTM and CDR2 ANQGSEA. V shed 7 bases and J shed 4 bases, with 19 bases lying between them. The CDR3 spans 14 residues. The CDR3 coding sequence is TGCAGCGCCCAGGGCAGGGGGGGGTTAGAGACCCAGTACTTC. Its protein is CSAQGRGGLETQYF.

The chain links TRBV19 to TRBJ1-2; no reliable D call. V shed 4 bases and J shed 4 bases, with 16 bases lying between them. Germline loops: CDR1 LNHDA, CDR2 SQIVND (reference sequence). The CDR3 spans 15 residues. The CDR3 region is CASSRTPDGPYGYTF. The CDR3 DNA reads as TGTGCCAGTAGTAGAACGCCGGACGGACCCTATGGCTACACCTTC. Combining the CDR3 with reference TRBV19 and TRBJ1-2 gives the whole variable domain DGGITQSPKYLFRKEGQNVTLSCEQNLNHDAMYWYRQDPGQGLRLIYYSQIVNDFQKGDIAEGYSVSREKKESFPLTVTSAQKNPTAFYLCASSRTPDGPYGYTFGSGTRLTVV.

The chain joins TRBV7-2 to TRBJ2-5; D gene unclear. The CDR3 has 14 amino acids. The V end lost 1 base, the J end lost 5 bases, and 11 bases lay between the germline ends. Germline V CDR1 and CDR2: SGHTA, FQGNSA. The CDR3 reads CASSLVGPWETQYF. The CDR3 DNA reads as TGTGCCAGCAGCTTAGTTGGACCGTGGGAGACCCAGTACTTC. Combining the CDR3 with reference TRBV7-2 and TRBJ2-5 gives the whole variable domain GAGVSQSPSNKVTEKGKDVELRCDPISGHTALYWYRQSLGQGLEFLIYFQGNSAPDKSGLPSDRFSAERTGGSVSTLTIQRTQQEDSAVYLCASSLVGPWETQYFGPGTRLLVL.